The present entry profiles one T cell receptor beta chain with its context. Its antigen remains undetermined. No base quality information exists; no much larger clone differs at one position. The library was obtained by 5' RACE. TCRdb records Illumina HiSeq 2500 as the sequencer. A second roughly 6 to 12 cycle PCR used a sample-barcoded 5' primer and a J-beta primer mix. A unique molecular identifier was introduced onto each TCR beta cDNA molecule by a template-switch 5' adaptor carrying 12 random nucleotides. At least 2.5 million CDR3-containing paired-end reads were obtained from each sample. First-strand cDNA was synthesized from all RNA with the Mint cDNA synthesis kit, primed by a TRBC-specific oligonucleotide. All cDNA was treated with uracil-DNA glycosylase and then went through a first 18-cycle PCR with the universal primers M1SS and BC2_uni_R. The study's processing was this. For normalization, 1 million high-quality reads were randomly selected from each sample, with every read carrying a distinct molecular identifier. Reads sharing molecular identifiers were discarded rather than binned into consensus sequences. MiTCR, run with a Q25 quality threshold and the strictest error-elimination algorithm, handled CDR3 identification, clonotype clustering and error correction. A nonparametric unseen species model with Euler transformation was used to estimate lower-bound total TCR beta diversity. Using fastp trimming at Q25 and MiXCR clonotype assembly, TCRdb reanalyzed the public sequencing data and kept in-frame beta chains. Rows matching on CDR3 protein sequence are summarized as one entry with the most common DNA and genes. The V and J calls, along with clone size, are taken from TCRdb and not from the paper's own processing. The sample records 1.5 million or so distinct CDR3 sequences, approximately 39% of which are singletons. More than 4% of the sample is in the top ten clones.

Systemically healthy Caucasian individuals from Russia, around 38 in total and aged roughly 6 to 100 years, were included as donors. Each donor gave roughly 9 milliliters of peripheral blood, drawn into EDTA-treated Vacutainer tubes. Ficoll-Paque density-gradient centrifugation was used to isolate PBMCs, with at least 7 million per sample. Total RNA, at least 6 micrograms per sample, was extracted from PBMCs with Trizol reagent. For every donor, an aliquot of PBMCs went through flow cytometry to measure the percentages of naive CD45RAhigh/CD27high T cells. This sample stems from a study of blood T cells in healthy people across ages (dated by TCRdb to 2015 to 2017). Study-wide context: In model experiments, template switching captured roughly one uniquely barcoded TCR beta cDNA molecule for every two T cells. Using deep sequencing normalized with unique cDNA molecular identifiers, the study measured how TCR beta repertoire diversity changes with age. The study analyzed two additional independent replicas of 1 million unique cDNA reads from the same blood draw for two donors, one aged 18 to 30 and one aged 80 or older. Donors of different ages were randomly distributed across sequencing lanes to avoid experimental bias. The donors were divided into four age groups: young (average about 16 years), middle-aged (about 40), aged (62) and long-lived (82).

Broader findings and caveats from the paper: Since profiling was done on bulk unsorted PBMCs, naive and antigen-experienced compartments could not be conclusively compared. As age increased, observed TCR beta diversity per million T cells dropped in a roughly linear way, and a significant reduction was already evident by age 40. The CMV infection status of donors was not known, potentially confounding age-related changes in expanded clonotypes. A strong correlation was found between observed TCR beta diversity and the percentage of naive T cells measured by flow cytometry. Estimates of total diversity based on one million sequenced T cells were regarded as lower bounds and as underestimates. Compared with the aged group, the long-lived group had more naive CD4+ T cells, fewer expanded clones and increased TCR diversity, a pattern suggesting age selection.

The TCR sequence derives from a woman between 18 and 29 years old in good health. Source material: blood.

In nucleotide form, the sequence is TGTGCCAGCAGCCGGGACAGGAGCGATGAAGCTTTCTTT. Its protein product is CASSRDRSDEAFF. The sequence links TRBV7-2 to TRBJ1-1; the central 8 bases match TRBD1. From the cysteine up to the phenylalanine, the CDR3 has a length of 13 residues. Just CDR3 DNA is preserved here, 39 bases in frame from base 1. For CDR1 and CDR2, the germline V gene lists SGHTA and FQGNSA. Trimming takes 5 bases off V and 7 bases off J; junction bases not matched to a gene: 6.